Below are 15 T cell receptor beta chains sequenced from a single sample in a study of T cell repertoires in aging, cancer and after chemotherapy. Amplification of TCR beta used genomic DNA extracted from peripheral blood. Multiplex touch-down PCR with TRB-A/B primers amplified rearranged V-D-J TRB sequences. A single record per CDR3 protein comes from TCRdb applying MiXCR to the multiplex PCR reads. Among thousands of distinct CDR3 sequences listed, 20% to 25% were seen once. Source material: blood. The receptors were sampled from a human donor with a blood cancer.

This clonotype was seen a handful of times. The gene calls are TRBV6-2 or TRBV6-3 and TRBJ2-7; TRBD2 matches 7 bases. The V and J ends lost 2 bases and 4 bases, in that order; junction bases with no gene match: 11. This CDR3 region has 16 residues. Germline V gene lookup returns CDR1 MNHEY and CDR2 SVGEGT. This chain's CDR3 is CASSYPYPGGRYEQYF. DNA of the CDR3: TGTGCCAGCAGTTACCCATATCCGGGAGGTAGATACGAGCAGTACTTC.

Details on this clonotype: Since a much larger clone is just one base distant, this may be a read error. The chain is built from TRBV6-6 and TRBJ1-5, with 9 bases fitting TRBD1. The CDR3 has 15 residues. Germline lookup yields CDR1 MNHNY and CDR2 SVGAGI (reference sequence). The chain's CDR3 is CVSSETGGVNQPQHF. Written as DNA, the CDR3 is TGTGTCAGCAGTGAAACAGGGGGCGTAAATCAGCCCCAGCATTTT.

The chain combines TRBV5-1 with TRBJ2-3, with D possibly matching TRBD1 (9 bases). Germline V gene data show CDR1 as SGHRS and CDR2 as YFSETQ. V was pared by 2 bases and J by 8 bases, with 15 bases between. The CDR3 has 14 amino acids. CDR3 DNA sequence: TGCGCCAGCAGCTTACAGGGGGCGGGAGGTACGCAGTATTTT. Its protein product is CASSLQGAGGTQYF.

By share, this clonotype ranks as medium-sized. The chain employs TRBV15 and TRBJ2-1, with TRBD2 as a possible D gene (5 bases). The V gene's germline CDR1 is LNHNV and CDR2 YYDKDF (reference sequence). The CDR3 sequence is 14 residues long. V was cut by 8 bases and J by 0 bases, with 11 bases left in between. The CDR3 DNA reads as TGTGCCACCGAGGGTAGCGACTCCTACAATGAGCAGTTCTTC. Amino acid sequence: CATEGSDSYNEQFF.

Concerning this clonotype itself: A read error may explain this, as a much larger clone is one base away. This chain uses TRBV6-5 with TRBJ2-1, with TRBD2 matching over 7 bases. Losses at the gene ends were 7 bases for V and 4 bases for J; bases not matched to a gene: 10. Germline V gene sequence: CDR1 MNHEY, CDR2 SVGAGI. This CDR3 has 15 amino acids. The CDR3 DNA is TGTGCCAGCATGCCCACGGGACTACCATACAATGAGCAGTTCTTC. Encoded protein: CASMPTGLPYNEQFF.

There are a few counts of this clonotype. V and J are TRBV7-2 and TRBJ2-7; D tentatively reads TRBD1 or TRBD2 (6 bases each). The germline gives CDR1 SGHTA, CDR2 FQGNSA. This CDR3 has 14 residues. Trimming took off 1 base at V and 5 bases at J, with 12 bases between the two ends. The CDR3 reads CASSLDGGPNEQYF. CDR3 DNA: TGTGCCAGCAGCTTAGATGGGGGGCCAAACGAGCAGTACTTC.

The V call is TRBV11-1, the J call TRBJ2-5, with TRBD1 identical over 7 bases. CDR3 length equals 12 residues. The J segment lost 9 bases and the V segment lost 5 bases, leaving 6 bases of the junction unmatched. Germline values: CDR1 SGHAT, CDR2 FQDESV (reference sequence). CDR3 amino acids: CASSAEGAPQYF. For the CDR3, the DNA is TGTGCCAGCAGCGCCGAGGGGGCTCCCCAGTACTTC. Complete variable domain (other parts from reference TRBV11-1 and TRBJ2-5): EAEVAQSPRYKITEKSQAVAFWCDPISGHATLYWYRQILGQGPELLVQFQDESVVDDSQLPKDRFSAERLKGVDSTLKIQPAELGDSAMYLCASSAEGAPQYFGPGTRLLVL.

The V gene is TRBV6-6, the J gene TRBJ2-1; TRBD2 agrees at 12 bases. This CDR3 comprises 14 residues. Germline CDR1 is MNHNY and CDR2 is SVGAGI (reference sequence). Trimming cost V 7 bases and J 4 bases; bases outside gene matches: 2. The CDR3 spells CASTGTSGYNEQFF. The CDR3 nucleotides read TGTGCCAGCACCGGGACTAGCGGGTACAATGAGCAGTTCTTC.

This clonotype rates as medium-sized. The chain links TRBV6-5 to TRBJ2-7, with TRBD1 matching 10 bases. The germline gives CDR1 MNHEY, CDR2 SVGAGI. The trim removed 10 bases at V and 3 bases at J, leaving 3 bases unmatched. The CDR3 sequence is 12 residues long. Written as DNA, the CDR3 is TGTGCCACCAGGGACAGGGGCTACGAGCAGTACTTC. Protein sequence: CATRDRGYEQYF.

By share of the sample, this clonotype is medium-sized (0.01 to 0.1%). The rearrangement links TRBV6-5 to TRBJ2-3; 12 bases line up with TRBD2. CDR3 size: 14 residues. J gave up 6 bases and V 7 bases, and 5 bases lay outside the gene matches. Germline V gene lookup returns CDR1 MNHEY and CDR2 SVGAGI. The DNA for the CDR3 is TGTGCCAGCACCAGACTAGCGGGAGATGATACGCAGTATTTT. This sequence encodes CASTRLAGDDTQYF.

This clonotype counts as medium-sized. This chain links TRBV6-1 with TRBJ1-5; TRBD1 might be the D (5 bases). Trimming pared 3 bases from V and 6 bases from J, leaving 9 bases between. This CDR3 region has 13 residues. The V gene's germline CDR1 is MNHNS and CDR2 SASEGT. CDR3 amino acids: CASSEGVSQPQHF. The CDR3 DNA reads as TGTGCCAGCAGTGAGGGGGTGAGTCAGCCCCAGCATTTT.

In its sample, this clonotype was seen once. V and J are TRBV21-1 and TRBJ1-2; the table's TRBD1 call for D was not verified on the DNA. TRBV21-1 represents a pseudogene. The length of the CDR3 is 15 residues. The CDR3: CASGAERRAFYGYTF. For the CDR3, the DNA is TGTGCCAGCGGCGCCGAACGTCGGGCGTTCTATGGCTACACCTTC.

This clonotype turned up a few times. The chain's CDR3 is CASSDRAGYTF. The CDR3 DNA reads as TGTGCCAGCAGTGACAGGGCTGGCTACACCTTC. The gene calls are TRBV12-3 or TRBV12-4 and TRBJ1-2; 7 bases match TRBD1. The CDR3 runs to 11 residues. The trim removed 5 bases at V and 7 bases at J, leaving 1 base unmatched.

A word on this clonotype: A read error may be the cause here, since a much bigger clone is one base away. The genes are TRBV6-1 and TRBJ1-4; no reliable D call. Germline CDR1 reads MNHNS; CDR2 reads SASEGT. V was clipped by 6 bases and J by 12 bases, with 17 bases between them. The CDR3 covers 13 residues. The CDR3 region has the DNA TGTGCCAGCAGGAAAGAGGTCCTGGAGGAACTGTTTTTT. The encoded protein is CASRKEVLEELFF.

This clonotype was observed a few times. The J gene is TRBJ1-4, the V gene TRBV10-3; 8 nucleotides agree with TRBD1. The ends lost 2 bases at V and 6 bases at J; junction bases unmatched: 14. The CDR3 spans 18 residues. Germline V gives CDR1 ENHRY, CDR2 SYGVKD. The CDR3 protein is CAISEKVPGTGFYEKLFF. In nucleotides, the CDR3 is TGTGCCATCAGTGAGAAAGTTCCCGGGACAGGCTTTTATGAAAAACTGTTTTTT.